This is a list of T cell receptor beta chains from one sample in a study of blood T cell repertoires in COVID-19. Libraries were prepared by immunoSEQ multiplex PCR; TCRdb keeps only in-frame clonotypes and omits some of them. The repertoire consists of 200,000 to 250,000 clones, with around 83% occurring once and the leading ten covering about 5.6%. Sequencing was done on a sample of peripheral blood. The receptors were gathered from a woman between 70 and 85 years old with COVID-19, enrolled during active disease. The conserved cysteine and the conserved F or W are not part of the CDR3 here.

cdr3_aa: ASRRDRAYSGANVLT; v_call: TRBV19; cdr3_length: 15
cdr3_aa: ASSPTNSYNEQF; v_call: TRBV2; cdr3_length: 12
cdr3_aa: SAGGKNTEAF; v_call: TRBV29-1; cdr3_length: 10
cdr3_aa: ASIAGGFDTQY; v_call: TRBV6-5; cdr3_length: 11
cdr3_aa: ASSAVGLAGEQY; v_call: TRBV9; cdr3_length: 12
cdr3_aa: ASSQDSLAGGKDTQY; v_call: TRBV4-3; cdr3_length: 15
cdr3_aa: ASTPDKNTEAF; v_call: TRBV12-3/TRBV12-4; cdr3_length: 11
cdr3_aa: ASSLQGDTEAF; v_call: TRBV5-5; cdr3_length: 11
cdr3_aa: ASSPLRERSNTGELF; v_call: TRBV5-6; cdr3_length: 15
cdr3_aa: ASSQRAAGAGTHGYT; v_call: TRBV7-9; cdr3_length: 15
cdr3_aa: ASSHRGDDGYT; v_call: TRBV18; cdr3_length: 11
cdr3_aa: ASSLRNEMNTEAF; v_call: TRBV5-1; cdr3_length: 13
cdr3_aa: ANHRGLDSPLH; v_call: TRBV7-9; cdr3_length: 11
cdr3_aa: ASSPSLGQGAGSGELF; v_call: TRBV28; cdr3_length: 16
cdr3_aa: ASNPITGPSYEQY; v_call: TRBV6-5; cdr3_length: 13
cdr3_aa: ASRLPGQGDTDTQY; v_call: TRBV28; cdr3_length: 14